A selection of T cell receptor beta chains follows, all from one sample in a study of T cells in Graves' hyperthyroidism and ophthalmopathy. Via MiXCR, TCRdb re-called the multiplex PCR reads, giving one row per CDR3 protein. The sample records fewer than 350,000 distinct CDR3 sequences, 15% to 20% being singletons. The sample taken for sequencing was blood. Source of these receptors: a woman aged 45 to 65 with Graves' hyperthyroidism. Each CDR3 is given with its conserved first and last residue. A D gene is named only where the DNA matches it firmly. The size of a clone is reported for some rows only, either as once, few or many, or as a class for expanded clones.

TRBJ1-2	TRBV19	NA	TRBD1	TGTGCCAGTAGTACACGGGACAGGGGACTCTATGGCTACACCTTC	CASSTRDRGLYGYTF
TRBJ2-7	TRBV6-5	many	TRBD1	TGTGCCAGCAGTTATCGGGACAGCTCCTACGAGCAGTACTTC	CASSYRDSSYEQYF
TRBJ2-3	TRBV12-3/TRBV12-4	NA	TRBD2	TGTGCCAGCAGTTTTATTCCGGGAGGCAGCACAGATACGCAGTATTTT	CASSFIPGGSTDTQYF
TRBJ1-1	TRBV20-1	many	TRBD1	TGCAGTGCTCCCAGGACAGGGGGATTAAAGGACACTGAAGCTTTCTTT	CSAPRTGGLKDTEAFF
TRBJ2-1	TRBV11-2	once	NA	TGTGCCAGCAGCTTAGCGGGGGCCCCCTCCAATGAGCAGTTCTTC	CASSLAGAPSNEQFF
TRBJ1-5	TRBV4-2	NA	NA	TGTGCCAGCAGCCAAACGATTCTTGGCAATCAGCCCCAGCATTTT	CASSQTILGNQPQHF
TRBJ2-1	TRBV6-1	few	TRBD2	TGTGCCAGCAGTCAAATTAGCGGGGGGCCAGGCAATGAGCAGTTCTTC	CASSQISGGPGNEQFF
TRBJ2-5	TRBV7-9	many	NA	TGTGCCAGCAGCTTATTCGGGGGGCCCCAAGAGACCCAGTACTTC	CASSLFGGPQETQYF
TRBJ2-6	TRBV2	NA	NA	TGTGCCAGCAGTGATATGACGGTCTCTGGGGCCAACGTCCTGACTTTC	CASSDMTVSGANVLTF
TRBJ2-7	TRBV2	many	TRBD2	TGTGCCAGCAGTATTACTAGCGGGGCCTACGAGCAGTACTTC	CASSITSGAYEQYF
TRBJ2-1	TRBV11-2	NA	TRBD2	TGTGCCAGCAGCTTCAGTTTCGGGCTAGCGGGAGGTGACGGGAGGCAGTTCTTC	CASSFSFGLAGGDGRQFF
TRBJ2-1	TRBV27	many	NA	TGTGCCAGCAGGACCTTGGGAGACCCCTCCTACAATGAGCAGTTCTTC	CASRTLGDPSYNEQFF
TRBJ1-1	TRBV12-3/TRBV12-4	many	TRBD1	TGTGCCAGCAGTGGACAGGGTGCTGAAGCTTTCTTT	CASSGQGAEAFF
TRBJ2-5	TRBV7-9	NA	TRBD2	TGTGCCAGCAGCTTTGGGCTAGCGGCCGGTCAAGAGACCCAGTACTTC	CASSFGLAAGQETQYF
TRBJ2-1	TRBV5-1	NA	TRBD2	TGCGCCAGCAGAACGGGACTAGCGAACTACAATGAGCAGTTCTTC	CASRTGLANYNEQFF
TRBJ1-1	TRBV29-1	NA	NA	TGCAGCGTTGAAGGGGTAGGGGGCACTGAAGCTTTCTTT	CSVEGVGGTEAFF
TRBJ2-7	TRBV13	many	TRBD1	TGTGCCAGCAGCGTGGGACAGGGTGACGAGCAGTACTTC	CASSVGQGDEQYF
TRBJ1-3	TRBV12-3/TRBV12-4	few	NA	TGTGCCAGCAGTTCACAAACTTTCTCTGGAAACACCATATATTTT	CASSSQTFSGNTIYF
TRBJ1-4	TRBV20-1	few	NA	TGCAGTGCTAGATCTGGAGGGGATGAAAAACTGTTTTTT	CSARSGGDEKLFF
TRBJ2-5	TRBV11-1	NA	NA	TGTGCCAGCCGAGTTAGGGGAGGCCGAGAGACCCAGTACTTC	CASRVRGGRETQYF
TRBJ1-1	TRBV19	once	NA	TGTGCCAGTCGGAGGTCCTGGGACGGCTTGAACACTGAAGCTTTCTTT	CASRRSWDGLNTEAFF
TRBJ1-3	TRBV12-3/TRBV12-4	many	NA	TGTGCCAGCAGTTCCGGACAGAGCGGAAACACCATATATTTT	CASSSGQSGNTIYF
TRBJ2-7	TRBV14	few	NA	TGTGCCAGCAGCCAAGAGGCGGCGACGACCGAGCAGTACTTC	CASSQEAATTEQYF
TRBJ2-5	TRBV2	many	NA	TGTGCCAGCAGTGAATCCAGGGCGGAGGAGACCCAGTACTTC	CASSESRAEETQYF
TRBJ1-5	TRBV12-3/TRBV12-4	few	NA	TGTGCCAGCGGGGCCCACCCCGGGAATCAGCCCCAGCATTTT	CASGAHPGNQPQHF
TRBJ2-3	TRBV11-2	many	NA	TGTGCCAGCAGCTTAGAGTCTGGACGCGTCAGATTGCAGTATTTT	CASSLESGRVRLQYF
TRBJ1-2	TRBV11-1	few	TRBD1	TGTGCCAGCAGCCAGAGGACAGGGGGCTCTGGCTACACCTTC	CASSQRTGGSGYTF
TRBJ2-1	TRBV19	few	NA	TGTGCCAGTAGTGTTTATCCGGGACCCAATGAGCAGTTCTTC	CASSVYPGPNEQFF
TRBJ2-2	TRBV30	few	TRBD1	TGTGCCACCCGAACAGGGGACACCGGGGAGCTGTTTTTT	CATRTGDTGELFF
TRBJ1-5	TRBV12-5	few	NA	TGTGCTAGTGGTTTGGGGGGTTCTCAGCCCCAGCATTTT	CASGLGGSQPQHF
TRBJ2-1	TRBV11-3	NA	NA	TGTGCCAGCAGCCCTCTGACGGGCGGGGCTGACAATGAGCAGTTCTTC	CASSPLTGGADNEQFF
TRBJ2-1	TRBV20-1	NA	NA	TGCAGTGCCCCCATGGGCGGAGCTTCCTACAATGAGCAGTTCTTC	CSAPMGGASYNEQFF
TRBJ2-3	TRBV11-3	few	NA	TGTGCCAGCAGCTTAGGTGGCGGGTTATATACCTCTAGCACAGATACGCAGTATTTT	CASSLGGGLYTSSTDTQYF
TRBJ2-5	TRBV24-1	NA	NA	TGTGCCACCAGTGATTCAGGGTCGCTTCAAGAGACCCAGTACTTC	CATSDSGSLQETQYF
TRBJ2-2	TRBV12-3/TRBV12-4	many	NA	TGTGCCAGCAGTTTCACAGGGGAGGCCGGGGAGCTGTTTTTT	CASSFTGEAGELFF
TRBJ2-2	TRBV7-2	NA	NA	TGTGCCAGCAGTTGGAGGGCGGGAACCGGGGAGCTGTTTTTT	CASSWRAGTGELFF
TRBJ2-1	TRBV28	many	NA	TGTGCCAGCAGTTTCGCGGGAAGGCTACTCAATGAGCAGTTCTTC	CASSFAGRLLNEQFF
TRBJ1-6	TRBV12-3/TRBV12-4	few	NA	TGTGCCAGCAGTTTCGTAACAGGCTTAGGCTCCTATAATTCACCCCTCCACTTT	CASSFVTGLGSYNSPLHF
TRBJ2-2	TRBV27	many	NA	TGTGCCAGCAGTTTATATACCCCCCCTTGGGTCACCGGGGAGCTGTTTTTT	CASSLYTPPWVTGELFF
TRBJ1-5	TRBV28	many	TRBD1	TGTGCCAGCAGTTTGGAGACAGGGTTTAGCAATCAGCCCCAGCATTTT	CASSLETGFSNQPQHF
TRBJ2-3	TRBV20-1	NA	NA	TGCAGTGCTAGCAGGGACACAGATACGCAGTATTTT	CSASRDTDTQYF
TRBJ2-1	TRBV9	few	NA	TGTGCCAGCAGCGTAGACGGGCGGAGTGAGCAGTTCTTC	CASSVDGRSEQFF
TRBJ1-1	TRBV20-1	many	NA	TGCAGTGCTAGAGGACAGAATGGTGAAGCTTTCTTT	CSARGQNGEAFF
TRBJ2-3	TRBV20-1	few	NA	TGCAGTGCTAGAGACTTCCGGGACACCCTCACAGATACGCAGTATTTT	CSARDFRDTLTDTQYF
TRBJ2-7	TRBV28	few	NA	TGTGCCAGCAGTTTGCCCCGGGACCCCCTCTACGAGCAGTACTTC	CASSLPRDPLYEQYF